Listed here is a single T cell receptor (beta chain). The data were taken from a study of blood T cell repertoires in COVID-19. On the study more broadly: The cDNA or gDNA used as material had been derived from T cells, B-cell-depleted T cells, or PBMCs.

Produced via immunoSEQ multiplex PCR; TCRdb's table is partial and in-frame only. The table has over 150,000 clones, more than 75% seen once. The CDR3 consists of 15 residues. From germline, CDR1 is SGHTA and CDR2 FQGNSA. Trimming at V came to 3 bases and at J to 4 bases, leaving 7 bases not matched to a gene. The source of this sequence is a man in his 60s with COVID-19, enrolled during active disease. V usage is TRBV7-2 and J usage is TRBJ2-7; TRBD1 matches 9 bases. Input material: peripheral blood. The CDR3 spells CASSFSGTGKYEQYF. For the CDR3, the DNA is TGTGCCAGCAGCTTCTCCGGGACAGGGAAATACGAGCAGTACTTC.